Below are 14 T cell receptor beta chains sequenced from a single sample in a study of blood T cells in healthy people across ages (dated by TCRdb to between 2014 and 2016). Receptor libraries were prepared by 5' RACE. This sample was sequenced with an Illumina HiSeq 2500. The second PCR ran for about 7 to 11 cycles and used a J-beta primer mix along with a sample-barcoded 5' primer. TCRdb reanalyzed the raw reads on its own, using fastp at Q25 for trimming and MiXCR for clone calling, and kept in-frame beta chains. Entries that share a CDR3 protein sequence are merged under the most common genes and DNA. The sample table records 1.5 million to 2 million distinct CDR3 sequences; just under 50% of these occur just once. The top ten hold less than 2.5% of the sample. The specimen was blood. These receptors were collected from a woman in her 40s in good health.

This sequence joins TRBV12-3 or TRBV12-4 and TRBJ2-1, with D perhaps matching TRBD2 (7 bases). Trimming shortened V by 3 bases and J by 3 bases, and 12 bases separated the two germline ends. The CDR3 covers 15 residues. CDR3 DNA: TGTGCCAGCAGTTTTGCGGGGGCCCTCTACAATGAGCAGTTCTTC. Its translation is CASSFAGALYNEQFF.

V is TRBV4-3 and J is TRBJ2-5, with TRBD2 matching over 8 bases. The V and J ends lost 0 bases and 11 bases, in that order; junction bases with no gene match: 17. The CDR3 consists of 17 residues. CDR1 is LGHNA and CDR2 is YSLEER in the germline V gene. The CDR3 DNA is TGCGCCAGCAGCCAAGATGAACGGGGGGGCCCGGGGAATGAGCAGTACTTC. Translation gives CASSQDERGGPGNEQYF.

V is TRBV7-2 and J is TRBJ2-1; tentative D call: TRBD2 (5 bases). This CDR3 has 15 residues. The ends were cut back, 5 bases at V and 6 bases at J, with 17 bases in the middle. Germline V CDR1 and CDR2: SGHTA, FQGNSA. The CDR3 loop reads CASSRLKSGRNEQFF. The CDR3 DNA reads TGTGCCAGCAGCCGACTCAAGAGCGGTCGCAATGAGCAGTTCTTC. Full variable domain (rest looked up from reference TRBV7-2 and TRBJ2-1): GAGVSQSPSNKVTEKGKDVELRCDPISGHTALYWYRQSLGQGLEFLIYFQGNSAPDKSGLPSDRFSAERTGGSVSTLTIQRTQQEDSAVYLCASSRLKSGRNEQFFGPGTRLTVL.

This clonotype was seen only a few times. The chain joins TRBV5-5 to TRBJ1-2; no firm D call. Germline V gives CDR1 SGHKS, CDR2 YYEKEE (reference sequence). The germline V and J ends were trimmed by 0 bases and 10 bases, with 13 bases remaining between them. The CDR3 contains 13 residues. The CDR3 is CASSLEPERDYTF. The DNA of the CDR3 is TGTGCCAGCAGCTTGGAGCCAGAGCGGGACTACACCTTC.

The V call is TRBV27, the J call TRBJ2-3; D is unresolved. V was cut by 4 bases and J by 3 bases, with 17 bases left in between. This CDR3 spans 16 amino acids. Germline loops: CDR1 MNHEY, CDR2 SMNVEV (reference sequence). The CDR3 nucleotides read TGTGCCAGCAGTTACGGGCGAGGTGGTCGAACAGATACGCAGTATTTT. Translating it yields CASSYGRGGRTDTQYF.

CDR3 sequence (DNA): TGTGCCAGCAGCCAACGGGAAGTTGGGGCCTACGAGCAGTACTTC. It is translated as CASSQREVGAYEQYF. The chain employs TRBV14 and TRBJ2-7; TRBD2 might be the D (5 bases). The CDR3 covers 15 residues. CDR1 SGHDN and CDR2 FVKESK come from the germline V gene. V was pared by 2 bases and J by 2 bases, with 13 bases between.

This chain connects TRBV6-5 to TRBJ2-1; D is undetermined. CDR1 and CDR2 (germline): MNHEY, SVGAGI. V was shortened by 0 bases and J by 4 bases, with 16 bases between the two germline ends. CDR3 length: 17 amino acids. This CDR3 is CASSYSLGDGDYNEQFF. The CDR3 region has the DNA TGTGCCAGCAGTTACTCTCTAGGAGATGGGGATTACAATGAGCAGTTCTTC.

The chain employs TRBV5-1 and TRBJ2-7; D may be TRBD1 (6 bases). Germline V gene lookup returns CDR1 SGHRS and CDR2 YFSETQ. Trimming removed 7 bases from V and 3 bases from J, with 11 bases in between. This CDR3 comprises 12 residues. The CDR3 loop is CASGKDSYEQYF. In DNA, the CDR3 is TGCGCCAGCGGAAAGGACAGCTACGAGCAGTACTTC.

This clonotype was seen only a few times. CDR3 bases: TGTGCCAGCTCGGCCATACTAGCGGGAGAAGAGACCCAGTACTTC. It specifies CASSAILAGEETQYF. V gene TRBV18 combines with J gene TRBJ2-5; 11 nucleotides match TRBD2. The CDR3 sequence is 15 residues long. V trimming: 6 bases; J trimming: 3 bases; junction bases outside the gene matches: 6. CDR1 is KGHSH, CDR2 LQKENI, per germline.

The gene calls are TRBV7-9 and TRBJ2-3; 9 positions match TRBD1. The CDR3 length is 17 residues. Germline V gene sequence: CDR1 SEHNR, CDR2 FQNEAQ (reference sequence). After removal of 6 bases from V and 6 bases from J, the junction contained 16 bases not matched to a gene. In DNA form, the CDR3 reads TGTGCCAGCAGTTCCCCCCGGGACAGGGAACTTTTGGATACGCAGTATTTT. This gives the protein CASSSPRDRELLDTQYF.

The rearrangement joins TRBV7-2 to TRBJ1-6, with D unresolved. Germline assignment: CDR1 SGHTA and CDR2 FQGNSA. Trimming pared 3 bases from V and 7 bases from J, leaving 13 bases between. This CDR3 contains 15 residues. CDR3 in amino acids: CASSFRNQKNSPLHF. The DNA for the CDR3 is TGTGCCAGCAGCTTCAGGAACCAAAAAAATTCACCCCTCCACTTT. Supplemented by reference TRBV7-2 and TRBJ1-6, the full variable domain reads GAGVSQSPSNKVTEKGKDVELRCDPISGHTALYWYRQSLGQGLEFLIYFQGNSAPDKSGLPSDRFSAERTGGSVSTLTIQRTQQEDSAVYLCASSFRNQKNSPLHFGNGTRLTVT.

Here the CDR3 reads CASSQDHVGKPQHF. CDR3 DNA: TGTGCCAGCAGCCAAGATCACGTGGGTAAGCCCCAGCATTTT. V is TRBV4-2 and J is TRBJ1-5, with no clear D. Germline V gives CDR1 LGHNA, CDR2 YNFKEQ. The ends were cut back, 0 bases at V and 8 bases at J, with 11 bases in the middle. This CDR3 is built from 14 residues.

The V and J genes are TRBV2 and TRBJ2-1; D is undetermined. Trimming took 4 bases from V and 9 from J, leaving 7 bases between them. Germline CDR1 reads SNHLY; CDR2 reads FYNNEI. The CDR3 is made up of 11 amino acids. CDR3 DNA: TGTGCCAGCAGTGCAATAGGTGAGCAGTTCTTC. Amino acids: CASSAIGEQFF.

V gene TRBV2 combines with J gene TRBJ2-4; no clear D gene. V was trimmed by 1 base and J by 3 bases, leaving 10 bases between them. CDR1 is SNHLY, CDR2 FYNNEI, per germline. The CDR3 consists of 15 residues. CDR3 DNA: TGTGCCAGCAGTGAAGACGCAACGTACAAAAACATTCAGTACTTC. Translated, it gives CASSEDATYKNIQYF. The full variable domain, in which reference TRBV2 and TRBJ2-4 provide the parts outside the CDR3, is EPEVTQTPSHQVTQMGQEVILRCVPISNHLYFYWYRQILGQKVEFLVSFYNNEISEKSEIFDDQFSVERPDGSNFTLKIRSTKLEDSAMYFCASSEDATYKNIQYFGAGTRLSVL.